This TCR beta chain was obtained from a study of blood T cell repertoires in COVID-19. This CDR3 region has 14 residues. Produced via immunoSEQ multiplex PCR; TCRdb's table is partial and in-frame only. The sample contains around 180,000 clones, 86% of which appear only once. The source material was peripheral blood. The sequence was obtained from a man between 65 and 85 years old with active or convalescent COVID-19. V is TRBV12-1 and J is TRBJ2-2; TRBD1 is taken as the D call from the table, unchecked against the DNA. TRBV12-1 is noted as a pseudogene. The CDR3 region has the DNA TGTGCCAGCAGCTCGGGACAGGTGACCGGGGAGCTGTTTTTT. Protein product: CASSSGQVTGELFF.